Listed here are 20 T cell receptor beta chains from one sample, sequenced in a study of blood T cell repertoires in COVID-19. TCRdb's copy holds only in-frame clones and misses some; the assay was immunoSEQ multiplex PCR. The sample yields approximately 30,000 clones, around nine tenths seen once. The specimen sequenced was peripheral blood. Receptors were obtained from a human donor in a cohort sampled during active COVID-19.

This clone was seen more than once but under ten times. The chain employs TRBV10-3 and TRBJ1-1; 7 nucleotides line up with TRBD1. Per germline, CDR1 ENHRY and CDR2 SYGVKD. The junction had 9 bases not matched to a gene; V was cut back by 7 bases and J by 1 base. This CDR3 comprises 15 residues. As DNA, the CDR3 is TGTGCCATCAATACAGGGGTGGATCCGAACACTGAAGCTTTCTTT. This gives the protein CAINTGVDPNTEAFF.

V and J are TRBV14 and TRBJ1-1; a possible D gene is TRBD1 (5 bases). The CDR3 length is 14 residues. V lost 3 bases, J lost 5 bases, and 13 bases lay in between. CDR1 is SGHDN, CDR2 FVKESK, per germline. This CDR3 reads CASSQVVGGTEAFF. In nucleotides, the CDR3 is TGTGCCAGCAGCCAGGTGGTCGGGGGAACTGAAGCTTTCTTT.

This clone has more than one count but fewer than ten. V and J are TRBV7-3 and TRBJ2-2, with D uncertain. Germline assignment: CDR1 SGHTA and CDR2 FQGTGA. V lost 3 bases, J lost 1 base, and 9 bases lay in between. The CDR3 spans 15 residues. The CDR3 is CASSLSTGNTGELFF. CDR3 nucleotides: TGTGCCAGCAGCTTGAGTACGGGGAACACCGGGGAGCTGTTTTTT.

The gene calls are TRBV3-1 (or the pseudogene TRBV3-2) and TRBJ2-1, with 10 bases fitting TRBD1. The germline gives CDR1 LGHDT, CDR2 YNNKEL (reference sequence). With 4 bases clipped from V and 2 bases from J, the junction kept 2 bases outside the gene matches. The CDR3 length is 15 residues. The CDR3 region has the DNA TGTGCCAGCAGCCCCGGACAGGGGGCCTACAATGAGCAGTTCTTC. Its protein is CASSPGQGAYNEQFF.

The chain links TRBV6-2 or TRBV6-3 to TRBJ2-1; 11 bases match TRBD2. There are 15 residues in the CDR3. V dropped 2 bases and J dropped 4; count of bases not matched to a gene: 1. Germline V CDR1 and CDR2: MNHEY, SVGEGT. CDR3 in amino acids: CASSYASGGYNEQFF. In nucleotides, the CDR3 is TGTGCCAGCAGTTACGCTAGCGGGGGGTACAATGAGCAGTTCTTC.

This clone was seen once. This chain's CDR3 is CASSQQPVTGRGEKLFF. The CDR3 region has the DNA TGTGCCAGCAGCCAGCAGCCTGTGACCGGCCGGGGTGAAAAACTGTTTTTT. V and J are TRBV4-2 and TRBJ1-4, with D unclear. V lost 3 bases and J 7 bases, leaving 21 bases between the germline ends. This CDR3 comprises 17 residues. Looked up from germline, CDR1 is LGHNA and CDR2 is YNFKEQ.

The rearrangement links TRBV29-1 to TRBJ2-2; TRBD2 matches 11 bases. The V gene's germline CDR1 is SQVTM and CDR2 ANQGSEA. The ends lost 3 bases at V and 1 base at J; junction bases unmatched: 1. The CDR3 is 15 amino acids. As DNA, the CDR3 is TGCAGCGTTGAGCTAGCGGGGGGGAACACCGGGGAGCTGTTTTTT. Protein: CSVELAGGNTGELFF.

The gene calls are TRBV4-1 and TRBJ2-7; the match to TRBD1 covers 7 bases. CDR3 length: 16 residues. V lost 0 bases to trimming and J lost 3 bases; unmatched junction nucleotides: 8. Germline values: CDR1 MGHRA, CDR2 YSYEKL. CDR3 DNA: TGCGCCAGCAGCCAAGAGTGGGGGACAGAGAACTACGAGCAGTACTTC. It is translated as CASSQEWGTENYEQYF.

The chain employs TRBV2 and TRBJ2-7, with D uncertain. CDR3 size: 11 residues. Looked up from germline, CDR1 is SNHLY and CDR2 is FYNNEI. The ends were cut back, 5 bases at V and 4 bases at J, with 6 bases in the middle. The CDR3 reads CASSPRYEQYF. CDR3 sequence (DNA): TGTGCCAGCAGTCCTAGGTACGAGCAGTACTTC.

This chain joins TRBV12-3 or TRBV12-4 and TRBJ2-7, with D maybe TRBD1 (6 bases). The CDR3 spans 13 residues. V lost 4 bases to trimming and J lost 6 bases, with 13 bases between them. CDR3 nucleotide sequence: TGTGCCAGCAGTTCGACGACAGGCACCGAGCAGTACTTC. Translation gives CASSSTTGTEQYF.

This rearrangement joins TRBV19 to TRBJ2-7; D may be TRBD1 (6 bases). Trimming stripped 6 bases from V and 3 bases from J, with 18 bases between. The CDR3 covers 15 residues. Germline CDR1 reads LNHDA; CDR2 reads SQIVND (reference sequence). CDR3 in amino acids: CASSSLGGLDYEQYF. CDR3 bases: TGTGCCAGTAGCTCTTTAGGGGGATTGGACTACGAGCAGTACTTC.

The rearrangement joins TRBV5-1 to TRBJ2-5, with 9 nucleotides matching TRBD2. Germline V lookup: CDR1 SGHRS, CDR2 YFSETQ. This CDR3 region has 14 residues. V was pared by 2 bases and J by 1 base, with 0 bases of the junction left unmatched. The CDR3 region is CASSFSGGQETQYF. In DNA form, the CDR3 reads TGCGCCAGCAGCTTTAGCGGGGGCCAAGAGACCCAGTACTTC.

The genes are TRBV6-5 and TRBJ2-7, with TRBD2 identical over 10 bases. The CDR3 sequence is 13 residues long. Unmatched junction bases numbered 8, after V lost 6 bases and J lost 9 bases. The V gene's germline CDR1 is MNHEY and CDR2 SVGAGI. This CDR3 reads CASRSTSGTRQYF. CDR3 in DNA: TGTGCCAGCAGGTCTACTAGCGGGACAAGGCAGTACTTC.

This clone was seen a few times. The genes are TRBV7-9 and TRBJ2-2; TRBD1 agrees at 7 bases. The CDR3 runs 16 residues. CDR1 is SEHNR and CDR2 is FQNEAQ in the germline V gene (reference sequence). Trimming removed 4 bases from V and 1 base from J; junction bases left unmatched: 6. CDR3 in DNA: TGTGCCAGCAGCTCCAGTCAGGGGGTGAACACCGGGGAGCTGTTTTTT. This translates into CASSSSQGVNTGELFF.

This chain links TRBV7-9 with TRBJ2-5, with 11 bases that match TRBD1. The CDR3 runs 14 residues. Germline CDR1 reads SEHNR; CDR2 reads FQNEAQ (reference sequence). V shed 5 bases and J 5 bases; nucleotides not matched to a gene: 4. CDR3 nucleotides: TGTGCCAGCAGCCGGGGGACAGGGGGGGAGACCCAGTACTTC. Its translation: CASSRGTGGETQYF.

J is TRBJ2-1 and V is TRBV10-3; no firm D call. V was trimmed by 0 bases and J by 7 bases, leaving 4 bases between them. This CDR3 is 12 amino acids long. CDR1 is ENHRY, CDR2 SYGVKD, per germline. This CDR3 reads CAISESSNEQFF. The CDR3 DNA sequence: TGTGCCATCAGTGAGTCGTCGAATGAGCAGTTCTTC.

The gene calls are TRBV28 and TRBJ2-1, with 10 bases aligning to TRBD2. The germline V gene has CDR1 MDHEN and CDR2 SYDVKM. This CDR3 has 16 amino acids. The trim removed 3 bases at V and 2 bases at J, leaving 4 bases unmatched. CDR3 DNA sequence: TGTGCCAGCAGTTTCCTAGCGGGAGAGACCTACAATGAGCAGTTCTTC. Translated: CASSFLAGETYNEQFF.

The chain couples TRBV6-5 to TRBJ2-5; D remains unclear. CDR1 MNHEY and CDR2 SVGAGI come from the germline V gene. V was clipped by 0 bases and J by 7 bases, with 15 bases between them. The CDR3 is 15 residues long. The CDR3 loop is CASSYSGTFKGTQYF. The CDR3 DNA is TGTGCCAGCAGTTACTCGGGCACCTTCAAAGGGACCCAGTACTTC.

This sequence joins TRBV5-1 and TRBJ2-5; 14 bases map to TRBD2. The CDR3 has 17 amino acids. V lost 4 bases and J lost 2; bases outside the gene matches: 7. The germline V gene has CDR1 SGHRS and CDR2 YFSETQ. The DNA for the CDR3 is TGCGCCAGCAGCCCTGGACTAGCGGGAGGAACTCAAGAGACCCAGTACTTC. Residues: CASSPGLAGGTQETQYF.

Points on this clone: The junction does not match germline at one end; this may be a read error. The V call is TRBV19, the J call TRBJ2-3; TRBD2 matches 10 bases. In germline, CDR1 is LNHDA, CDR2 SQIVND (reference sequence). The CDR3 spans 17 residues. The chain's CDR3 is CASSLEREGLQADTQYF. CDR3 DNA sequence: TGTGCCAGTAGTTTAGAGCGGGAGGGCCTTCAGGCAGATACGCAGTATTTT.